This TCR beta chain was sequenced during a study of blood T cell repertoires in COVID-19. As for the study in general: Acute and convalescent COVID-19 samples came from the United States, Italy and Spain.

In the original workflow: Reference gene primers were amplified, and this amplification served to estimate nucleated cell counts. Here immunoSEQ multiplex PCR was the method, and the copy in TCRdb shows in-frame clones only, minus some. V and J calls and clone size are copied from that table; D and trimming were computed from the DNA. The repertoire has approximately 57,000 clones, more than 75% of them found once; the top ten carry approximately 7.7%. This clone was counted a few times. CDR1 and CDR2 (germline): SGHAT, FQNNGV. Deletions cut 1 base from V and 9 bases from J, with 13 bases between. The CDR3 spans 14 residues.

The V gene is TRBV11-2, the J gene TRBJ2-1; D is ambiguous. The receptor was derived from a woman of 80 years or more with acute or convalescent COVID-19. Specimen: peripheral blood. CDR3 protein: CASSLAGYGSEQFF. CDR3 coding DNA: TGTGCCAGCAGCTTAGCAGGCTACGGAAGTGAGCAGTTCTTC.